The 30 T cell receptor beta chains in this list originate from one sample, sequenced in a study of T cell responses to AZD1222 COVID-19 vaccine. TCRdb's copy holds only in-frame clones and misses some; the assay was immunoSEQ multiplex PCR. The sample holds around 80,000 clones, more than 85% seen once. This specimen was peripheral blood, taken 28 days after the second AZD1222 dose. All receptors derive from an adult who received the AZD1222 COVID-19 vaccine.

This chain connects TRBV2 to TRBJ2-7; D is unclear. The germline V gene encodes CDR1 SNHLY and CDR2 FYNNEI. V gave up 8 bases and J gave up 0 bases, with 5 bases separating them. CDR3 length equals 11 residues. The CDR3 DNA is TGTGCCAGCGGCATCTCCTACGAGCAGTACTTC. It encodes CASGISYEQYF. Supplemented by reference TRBV2 and TRBJ2-7, the full variable domain reads EPEVTQTPSHQVTQMGQEVILRCVPISNHLYFYWYRQILGQKVEFLVSFYNNEISEKSEIFDDQFSVERPDGSNFTLKIRSTKLEDSAMYFCASGISYEQYFGPGTRLTVT.

The CDR3 reads CASSFQAGAGEQYF. The DNA of the CDR3 is TGTGCCAGCAGCTTCCAAGCGGGAGCAGGTGAGCAGTACTTC. This chain joins TRBV11-2 and TRBJ2-7, with 8 bases aligning to TRBD2. V dropped 3 bases and J dropped 7; count of bases not matched to a gene: 8. The length of the CDR3 is 14 residues. Germline V CDR1 and CDR2: SGHAT, FQNNGV.

The V gene is TRBV2, the J gene TRBJ2-3; maybe TRBD2 (6 bases). The CDR3 extends over 15 amino acids. Trimming took 6 bases from V and 5 from J, leaving 18 bases between them. CDR1 is SNHLY and CDR2 is FYNNEI in the germline V gene. For the CDR3, the DNA is TGTGCCAGCAGCATCCGGGAGCAGGTTCGAGATACGCAGTATTTT. It translates to CASSIREQVRDTQYF.

This clone was observed a few times. The genes are TRBV7-2 and TRBJ2-7, with 9 bases fitting TRBD2. Losses at the gene ends were 1 base for V and 6 bases for J; bases not matched to a gene: 7. CDR3 length: 15 residues. Germline CDR1 and CDR2: SGHTA and FQGNSA. CDR3 sequence (DNA): TGTGCCAGCAGCTTAGGGCCCCTAGCGGGAATCGAGCAGTACTTC. Protein sequence: CASSLGPLAGIEQYF.

The CDR3 region is CASSPDRSYSNQPQHF. CDR3 DNA: TGTGCCAGCAGCCCGGACAGAAGTTATAGCAATCAGCCCCAGCATTTT. The gene calls are TRBV6-2 or TRBV6-3 and TRBJ1-5; a weak D match, TRBD1 (6 bases). Looked up from germline, CDR1 is MNHEY and CDR2 is SVGEGT. The CDR3 totals 16 residues. V was pared by 6 bases and J by 0 bases, with 15 bases between.

In its sample, this clone was seen once. The chain links TRBV27 to TRBJ1-1; tentatively, D is TRBD1 (5 bases). Germline assignment: CDR1 MNHEY and CDR2 SMNVEV (reference sequence). Trimming left V 0 bases short and J 1 base short, with 9 bases between. There are 15 residues in the CDR3. DNA for the CDR3: TGTGCCAGCAGTTTATCATCAGGGCCGAACACTGAAGCTTTCTTT. Its protein is CASSLSSGPNTEAFF.

This chain joins TRBV12-5 and TRBJ2-7; 7 bases line up with TRBD1. V was pared by 7 bases and J by 2 bases, with 8 bases of the junction left unmatched. Germline values: CDR1 LGHNT, CDR2 FRNRAP. The CDR3 covers 14 residues. In nucleotides, the CDR3 is TGTGCTAGTGCCTGGGACAGCCCAGCCTACGAGCAGTACTTC. Its translation is CASAWDSPAYEQYF.

This chain uses TRBV19 with TRBJ1-2; no clear D. CDR1 is LNHDA and CDR2 is SQIVND in the germline V gene (reference sequence). This CDR3 has 12 amino acids. The ends were cut back, 5 bases at V and 7 bases at J, with 11 bases in the middle. The CDR3, as DNA: TGTGCCAGTAGTCCCGTCCTGGGTGGCTACACCTTC. Translating gives CASSPVLGGYTF.

This chain joins TRBV15 and TRBJ2-5; D unresolved. Trimming shortened V by 0 bases and J by 0 bases, and 20 bases separated the two germline ends. CDR1 and CDR2 from the germline V gene are LNHNV and YYDKDF (reference sequence). The CDR3 runs 19 residues. The CDR3, as DNA: TGTGCCACCAGCAGAGATTTGGGCAGGAGCGCACCATACCAAGAGACCCAGTACTTC. Translation gives CATSRDLGRSAPYQETQYF.

J is TRBJ2-1 and V is TRBV7-8, with 7 bases identical to TRBD2. Germline V CDR1 and CDR2: SGHVS, FQNEAQ. Unmatched junction bases numbered 8, after V lost 1 base and J lost 8 bases. This CDR3 region has 15 residues. Written as DNA, the CDR3 is TGTGCCAGCAGCTTAGAGCGGGGCCGCGGCCATGAGCAGTTCTTC. It is translated as CASSLERGRGHEQFF.

The chain joins TRBV30 to TRBJ1-1, with D unresolved. Trimming took off 3 bases at V and 1 base at J, with 12 bases between the two ends. Germline V gives CDR1 GTSNPN, CDR2 SVGIG (reference sequence). This CDR3 has 14 residues. CDR3 coding DNA: TGTGCCTGGAGCCGATCGAGGAAGAACACTGAAGCTTTCTTT. Amino acids: CAWSRSRKNTEAFF.

The chain combines TRBV27 with TRBJ2-1; weak D call: TRBD2 (5 bases). The length of the CDR3 is 15 residues. Trimming shortened V by 5 bases and J by 1 base, and 12 bases separated the two germline ends. CDR1 is MNHEY, CDR2 SMNVEV, per germline (reference sequence). CDR3 protein: CASSSGRGSYNEQFF. CDR3 nucleotides: TGTGCCAGCAGTAGCGGAAGAGGGTCCTACAATGAGCAGTTCTTC.

The J gene is TRBJ2-1, the V gene TRBV19; 10 bases line up with TRBD2. J gave up 3 bases and V 2 bases, and 13 bases lay outside the gene matches. Germline CDR1 reads LNHDA; CDR2 reads SQIVND (reference sequence). The CDR3 is made up of 19 amino acids. CDR3 in DNA: TGTGCCAGTAGTATAAGGACTAGCGGCAATTCCTTGTACTACAATGAGCAGTTCTTC. This gives the protein CASSIRTSGNSLYYNEQFF.

The J gene is TRBJ2-7, the V gene TRBV5-1, with unresolved D. The V end was cut by 3 bases, the J end by 7 bases, with 8 bases between. Per the germline V gene, CDR1 is SGHRS and CDR2 is YFSETQ. CDR3 length: 11 amino acids. As DNA, the CDR3 is TGCGCCAGCAGCTCCCAGAGTGAGCAGTACTTC. Amino acid sequence: CASSSQSEQYF.

This chain joins TRBV4-1 and TRBJ2-7, with 9 positions matching TRBD1. There are 14 residues in the CDR3. The ends lost 4 bases at V and 5 bases at J; junction bases unmatched: 6. Germline V CDR1 and CDR2: MGHRA, YSYEKL. CDR3 nucleotides: TGCGCCAGCAGCCCCGGGACAGGGCTCAACGAGCAGTACTTC. Translation gives CASSPGTGLNEQYF.

The chain uses TRBV3-1 (or the pseudogene TRBV3-2) and TRBJ2-1, with 14 bases aligning to TRBD2. With V trimmed by 5 bases and J by 10 bases, 7 bases remained unmatched. Germline loops: CDR1 LGHDT, CDR2 YNNKEL (reference sequence). This CDR3 is built from 15 residues. The CDR3 DNA follows: TGTGCCAGCAGCACCGGGACTAGCGGGAGTCGGGAGCAGTTCTTC. It codes for CASSTGTSGSREQFF.

The CDR3 region has the DNA TGTGCCAGCAGCACCGGGAGGGGGGGTACGCAGTATTTT. The encoded protein is CASSTGRGGTQYF. The chain recombines TRBV5-4 with TRBJ2-3; 8 bases agree with TRBD2. Trimming removed 4 bases from V and 8 bases from J; junction bases left unmatched: 6. Germline V gene lookup returns CDR1 SGHNT and CDR2 YYREEE (reference sequence). This CDR3 region has 13 residues.

The V call is TRBV7-2, the J call TRBJ2-5; D is unclear. The length of the CDR3 is 13 residues. V was shortened by 5 bases and J by 2 bases, with 9 bases between the two germline ends. CDR1 SGHTA and CDR2 FQGNSA come from the germline V gene. Written as DNA, the CDR3 is TGTGCCAGCAGCCCAGTGGGGCAAGAGACCCAGTACTTC. It yields the protein CASSPVGQETQYF.

This chain uses TRBV27 with TRBJ2-7, with D uncertain. V was cut by 5 bases and J by 6 bases, with 11 bases left in between. Germline V gene data show CDR1 as MNHEY and CDR2 as SMNVEV (reference sequence). This CDR3 comprises 12 residues. The CDR3 DNA reads as TGTGCCAGCAGTAGAGGACCCGGCGAGCAGTACTTC. Translating gives CASSRGPGEQYF.

The V and J genes are TRBV14 and TRBJ2-2, with D perhaps TRBD1 (5 bases). The germline V gene has CDR1 SGHDN and CDR2 FVKESK. V lost 1 base and J lost 6, with 12 bases in between. The CDR3 runs 15 residues. This CDR3 is CASSQAARASGELFF. The CDR3 coding sequence is TGTGCCAGCAGCCAAGCTGCCAGGGCTTCCGGGGAGCTGTTTTTT.

This clone was seen only once. The chain employs TRBV28 and TRBJ1-2; no definite D call. Deletions cut 1 base from V and 3 bases from J, with 15 bases between. The CDR3 extends over 16 amino acids. Germline loops: CDR1 MDHEN, CDR2 SYDVKM. The CDR3 region has the DNA TGTGCCAGCAGTTTATATGTCAGCCCCGGCGACTATGGCTACACCTTC. It is translated as CASSLYVSPGDYGYTF.

This chain joins TRBV27 and TRBJ2-2, with a possible D match to TRBD1 (6 bases). Germline V gives CDR1 MNHEY, CDR2 SMNVEV (reference sequence). The CDR3 covers 14 residues. V lost 3 bases and J 5 bases, leaving 10 bases between the germline ends. The CDR3 sequence: CASSFTGSTGELFF. CDR3 coding DNA: TGTGCCAGCAGTTTTACAGGGAGTACCGGGGAGCTGTTTTTT.

The chain joins TRBV5-8 to TRBJ2-7; unclear D gene. This CDR3 is 14 amino acids long. With 2 bases removed from V and 0 bases from J, the gap between germline ends came to 9 bases. Germline CDR1 is SGHTS and CDR2 is YDEGEE. The CDR3 loop is CASSLASSSYEQYF. The DNA for the CDR3 is TGTGCCAGCAGCTTAGCCAGTAGCTCCTACGAGCAGTACTTC. Supplemented by reference TRBV5-8 and TRBJ2-7, the full variable domain reads EAGVTQSPTHLIKTRGQQATLRCSPISGHTSVYWYQQALGLGLQFLLWYDEGEERNRGNFPPRFSGRQFPNYSSELNVNALELEDSALYLCASSLASSSYEQYFGPGTRLTVT.

The chain is built from TRBV19 and TRBJ2-2, with TRBD2 as a possible D gene (6 bases). The CDR3 covers 15 residues. Trimming took 5 bases from V and 2 from J, leaving 12 bases between them. In germline, CDR1 is LNHDA, CDR2 SQIVND (reference sequence). CDR3 DNA: TGTGCCAGTAGTTCGGTAGCGGTTAACACCGGGGAGCTGTTTTTT. It codes for CASSSVAVNTGELFF.

The chain couples TRBV27 to TRBJ2-5; tentative D call: TRBD2 (6 bases). V gave up 6 bases and J gave up 3 bases, with 20 bases separating them. Germline lookup yields CDR1 MNHEY and CDR2 SMNVEV (reference sequence). The CDR3 loop spans 16 amino acids. The DNA of the CDR3 is TGTGCCAGCAGCCAAAGATTCAATGGGGGGAAAGAGACCCAGTACTTC. This translates into CASSQRFNGGKETQYF.

This sequence joins TRBV6-5 and TRBJ1-2; D is undetermined. Trimming cost V 0 bases and J 4 bases, with 9 bases left between them. The CDR3 has 14 residues. CDR1 MNHEY and CDR2 SVGAGI come from the germline V gene. CDR3 DNA sequence: TGTGCCAGCAGTTACTCGTCCCAGTTCTATGGCTACACCTTC. Its protein is CASSYSSQFYGYTF.

This chain links TRBV7-9 with TRBJ2-7; no clear D. This CDR3 has 11 amino acids. Looked up from germline, CDR1 is SEHNR and CDR2 is FQNEAQ (reference sequence). V was pared by 5 bases and J by 3 bases, with 5 bases between. CDR3 region: CASSPVYEQYF. In DNA form, the CDR3 reads TGTGCCAGCAGCCCAGTCTACGAGCAGTACTTC.

V is TRBV2 and J is TRBJ2-1; D assignment may be TRBD1 or TRBD2 (5 bases each). Germline loops: CDR1 SNHLY, CDR2 FYNNEI. This CDR3 spans 16 amino acids. V lost 6 bases and J lost 6, with 21 bases in between. The CDR3: CASRDLGTSGFNEQFF. The CDR3 DNA reads TGTGCCAGCAGGGACCTCGGGACCTCTGGATTCAATGAGCAGTTCTTC.

The genes are TRBV12-3 or TRBV12-4 and TRBJ1-2, with 7 bases fitting TRBD1. The CDR3 is made up of 12 amino acids. J lost 7 bases, V lost 5 bases, and 4 bases had no gene match. CDR3 DNA: TGTGCCAGCAGTCAGAACAGGGGTGGCTACACCTTC. Protein product: CASSQNRGGYTF.

The chain links TRBV30 to TRBJ1-1, with D hard to call. The CDR3 loop spans 14 amino acids. Per germline, CDR1 GTSNPN and CDR2 SVGIG (reference sequence). Deletions cut 0 bases from V and 3 bases from J, with 11 bases between. The CDR3 nucleotides read TGTGCCTGGAGTGTATGGGGTTCCGACACTGAAGCTTTCTTT. This gives the protein CAWSVWGSDTEAFF.